This T cell receptor (beta chain) derives from a study of blood T cell repertoires in COVID-19. The overall study: Researchers got acute and convalescent COVID-19 samples from the United States, Italy and Spain. Sources were T cells, B-cell-depleted T cells, or PBMCs; the material itself was cDNA or gDNA.

In the original workflow: Nucleated cell number was recorded as an estimate derived from reference gene primer amplification. Repertoires were generated with immunoSEQ multiplex PCR, while TCRdb's copy carries only in-frame clones and drops some. That table supplies the V and J calls and clone size; D and trimming were determined from the DNA. Of over 130,000 clones detected, around 88% appear once; the ten largest clones hold roughly 28%. The CDR3 length is 16 residues. V lost 5 bases, J lost 0 bases, and 14 bases lay in between. The V gene's germline CDR1 is SGHTA and CDR2 FQGNSA. The TCR was taken from a human donor in a cohort sampled during active COVID-19. The sample was peripheral blood. The gene calls are TRBV7-2 and TRBJ2-4; D remains unclear. CDR3 sequence reads: CASSTAPSLAKNIQYF. DNA for the CDR3: TGTGCCAGCAGCACAGCACCGTCTCTAGCCAAAAACATTCAGTACTTC.